Following are 9 T cell receptor beta chains from one sample sequenced in a study of technical replicates of blood from a handful of donors. TCRdb's table, derived via immunoSEQ multiplex PCR, lists solely in-frame clones and lacks some. The data contain around 58,000 clones, 85% to 90% of them seen just once; the ten biggest clones take up 4% to 6.5%. Sequenced: PBMCs. Receptors were obtained from a human donor in good health. Some clones in this sample may be carry-over from other donors' samples.

The chain employs TRBV7-6 and TRBJ2-1; unclear D gene. Trimming stripped 5 bases from V and 0 bases from J, with 14 bases between. CDR3 length equals 16 residues. Germline lookup yields CDR1 SGHVS and CDR2 FNYEAQ. The CDR3 here is CASSLSVESSYNEQFF. DNA of the CDR3: TGTGCCAGCAGCCTCAGCGTGGAGAGCTCCTACAATGAGCAGTTCTTC.

The chain links TRBV18 to TRBJ2-1; D may be TRBD2 (5 bases). CDR1 is KGHSH and CDR2 is LQKENI in the germline V gene. The length of the CDR3 is 13 residues. Trimming pared 6 bases from V and 9 bases from J, leaving 15 bases between. The CDR3 nucleotides read TGTGCCAGCTCCTCCGGGGTCCCCCCTGAGCAGTTCTTC. Translating it yields CASSSGVPPEQFF. Supplemented by reference TRBV18 and TRBJ2-1, the full variable domain reads NAGVMQNPRHLVRRRGQEARLRCSPMKGHSHVYWYRQLPEEGLKFMVYLQKENIIDESGMPKERFSAEFPKEGPSILRIQQVVRGDSAAYFCASSSGVPPEQFFGPGTRLTVL.

The chain recombines TRBV5-1 with TRBJ2-7; perhaps TRBD1 as D (5 bases). Germline lookup yields CDR1 SGHRS and CDR2 YFSETQ. This CDR3 is 14 amino acids long. Trimming stripped 1 base from V and 4 bases from J, with 12 bases between. CDR3: CASSLNPGFYEQYF. Here the CDR3 DNA reads TGCGCCAGCAGCTTGAATCCAGGGTTTTACGAGCAGTACTTC. The variable domain in full, completed from reference TRBV5-1 and TRBJ2-7, reads KAGVTQTPRYLIKTRGQQVTLSCSPISGHRSVSWYQQTPGQGLQFLFEYFSETQRNKGNFPGRFSGRQFSNSRSEMNVSTLELGDSALYLCASSLNPGFYEQYFGPGTRLTVT.

CDR3 bases: TGTGCCAGTACGGACAGGGGCCACGAGCAGTACTTC. It is translated as CASTDRGHEQYF. The rearrangement uses TRBV19 and TRBJ2-7; 9 nucleotides align to TRBD1. Germline V lookup: CDR1 LNHDA, CDR2 SQIVND (reference sequence). Trimming took 7 bases from V and 5 from J; bases not matched to a gene: 3. The CDR3 covers 12 residues.

The genes are TRBV5-6 and TRBJ2-3; TRBD2 matches at 7 bases. After removal of 4 bases from V and 0 bases from J, the junction contained 5 bases not matched to a gene. Germline V gene lookup returns CDR1 SGHDT and CDR2 YYEEEE. This CDR3 region has 15 residues. CDR3 in amino acids: CASSQRGFSTDTQYF. The CDR3 bases are TGTGCCAGCAGCCAGCGGGGATTTAGCACAGATACGCAGTATTTT. Full variable domain (remainder filled in from reference TRBV5-6 and TRBJ2-3): DAGVTQSPTHLIKTRGQQVTLRCSPKSGHDTVSWYQQALGQGPQFIFQYYEEEERQRGNFPDRFSGHQFPNYSSELNVNALLLGDSALYLCASSQRGFSTDTQYFGPGTRLTVL.

The J gene is TRBJ2-7, the V gene TRBV10-2; tentative D call: TRBD2 (5 bases). The CDR3 covers 13 residues. Germline CDR1 is WSHSY and CDR2 is SAAADI. The V gene lost 5 bases and the J gene lost 0 bases, with 8 bases spanning the gap. In DNA form, the CDR3 reads TGCGCCAGCAGTATCGAGGGCTCCTACGAGCAGTACTTC. Translating it yields CASSIEGSYEQYF.

The J gene is TRBJ1-6, the V gene TRBV6-5; no definite D call. V was pared by 6 bases and J by 5 bases, with 8 bases between. Germline CDR1 MNHEY, CDR2 SVGAGI. The CDR3 is 13 residues long. DNA of the CDR3: TGTGCCAGCAGAGGAGGGAATAATTCACCCCTCCACTTT. It encodes CASRGGNNSPLHF.

The CDR3 here is CASSLGTSGGLYRNEQFF. CDR3 nucleotide sequence: TGTGCCAGCAGCTTAGGGACTAGCGGGGGGCTTTACCGAAATGAGCAGTTCTTC. The V gene is TRBV7-8, the J gene TRBJ2-1; 14 nucleotides line up with TRBD2. The CDR3 length is 18 residues. Trimming took 1 base from V and 7 from J; bases not matched to a gene: 9. CDR1 SGHVS and CDR2 FQNEAQ come from the germline V gene.

The rearrangement links TRBV4-3 to TRBJ2-5, with unresolved D. CDR3 size: 15 residues. Trimming stripped 0 bases from V and 5 bases from J, with 13 bases between. CDR1 is LGHNA and CDR2 is YSLEER in the germline V gene. The CDR3 nucleotides are TGCGCCAGCAGCCAAGAGCACACGTCTGTCGAGACCCAGTACTTC. Amino acids: CASSQEHTSVETQYF.